These T cell receptor beta chains were read from a single sample in a study of shared clonotypes between healthy human individuals. Clones were sequenced by immunoSEQ multiplex PCR, and TCRdb holds only the in-frame ones, with some missing. The sample contains over 2 million clones, 90% to 95% of which appear only once. Sequenced: naive CD4+ T cells sorted from blood. The receptors were gathered from a man between 18 and 35 years old in good health. The CDR3 runs from the conserved cysteine through the conserved F or W. The order of the fields is J gene, clone size, V gene, D gene, CDR3 DNA, CDR3 protein. The D gene is left open where the match is weak. Expanded clones get a size class; other rows say once, few or many, or leave the size out.

>TRBJ2-7|.|TRBV7-2|.
TGTGCCAGCAGCTTAAGGTCCCGGGACGAGCAGTACTTC
CASSLRSRDEQYF
>TRBJ2-5|.|TRBV6-5|.
TGTGCCAGCGGGACTGAAGAGACCCAGTACTTC
CASGTEETQYF
>TRBJ1-5|.|TRBV5-1|.
TGCGCCAGCAGCTTGGACCCCAATCAGCCCCAGCATTTT
CASSLDPNQPQHF
>TRBJ2-1|.|TRBV4-3|.
TGCGCCAGCAGCCAAGAAGCCGGAGGCTATTACAATGAGCAGTTCTTC
CASSQEAGGYYNEQFF
>TRBJ1-3|.|TRBV11-3|.
TGTGCCAGCAGCCTGAACTCTGGAAACACCATATATTTT
CASSLNSGNTIYF
>TRBJ1-2|.|TRBV19|.
TGTGCCAGTACTGTGGTGCGACAGTCTAACTATGGCTACACCTTC
CASTVVRQSNYGYTF
>TRBJ2-5|.|TRBV18|TRBD1
TGTGCCAGCTCACCAATGGGACAGCGCGAGACCCAGTACTTC
CASSPMGQRETQYF
>TRBJ2-5|.|TRBV20-1|.
TGCAGTGCGGGCGGAGAGACCCAGTACTTC
CSAGGETQYF
>TRBJ1-4|.|TRBV6-5|.
TGTGCCAGCAGTTACACGAGGACACTACTTAATGAAAAACTGTTTTTT
CASSYTRTLLNEKLFF
>TRBJ2-7|.|TRBV7-2|TRBD1
TGTGCCAGCAGCTTAGTTCCGGGACAGGGCTACGAGCAGTACTTC
CASSLVPGQGYEQYF
>TRBJ2-2|.|TRBV6-5|.
TGTGCCAGCAGTTACCGCGCGAGCGAGAACACCGGGGAGCTGTTTTTT
CASSYRASENTGELFF
>TRBJ1-4|.|TRBV4-3|TRBD1
TGCGCCAGCAGCAACGACAGGGGATTAAGGGAAAAACTGTTTTTT
CASSNDRGLREKLFF
>TRBJ1-1|once|TRBV4-3|TRBD1
TGCGCCAGCAGCCCTCCCGGGGGCAGGGGGCGAGAGGCTTTCTTT
CASSPPGGRGREAFF
>TRBJ2-3|.|TRBV5-4|.
TGTGCCAGCCGAGTGGCTAGCACAGATACGCAGTATTTT
CASRVASTDTQYF
>TRBJ1-4|.|TRBV11-2|.
TGTGCCAGCAGCTTAGGAGGGATCATTTCAACTAATGAAAAACTGTTTTTT
CASSLGGIISTNEKLFF
>TRBJ2-2|.|TRBV6-6|TRBD2
TGTGCCAGCAGTTCGGGGGGGACCGGGGAGCTGTTTTTT
CASSSGGTGELFF
>TRBJ2-3|.|TRBV5-6|TRBD2
TGTGCCAGCGGGACTAGCGGGGCAGATACGCAGTATTTT
CASGTSGADTQYF
>TRBJ1-5|.|TRBV6-6|TRBD1
TGTGCCAGCAGCGGACAGGGAATAGGCAATCAGCCCCAGCATTTT
CASSGQGIGNQPQHF
>TRBJ2-4|.|TRBV29-1|TRBD2
TGCAGCGTTGGTTTAGCGGGTATGGGAGAAAACATTCAGTACTTC
CSVGLAGMGENIQYF
>TRBJ1-1|.|TRBV2|.
TGTGCCAGCAGCTGGACCGAGAACACTGAAGCTTTCTTT
CASSWTENTEAFF
>TRBJ2-2|.|TRBV10-3|TRBD1
TGTGCCATCAGATCGGACAGGGCGGGCACCGGGGAGCTGTTTTTT
CAIRSDRAGTGELFF
>TRBJ2-2|.|TRBV11-2|.
TGTGCCAGCAGCTCCGGGACACTAAACACCGGGGAGCTGTTTTTT
CASSSGTLNTGELFF
>TRBJ2-3|once|TRBV29-1|.
TGCAGCGTTGAAGCGTACGGGGGTGGCACAGATACGCAGTATTTT
CSVEAYGGGTDTQYF
>TRBJ2-7|.|TRBV4-1|TRBD2
TGCGCCAGCAGCCAAGTGGGGCTAGCGGATTCCTACGAGCAGTACTTC
CASSQVGLADSYEQYF
>TRBJ1-1|once|TRBV28|.
TGTGCCAGCAGTTTGCTGACTCGGGCTTTGAACACTGAAGCTTTCTTT
CASSLLTRALNTEAFF
>TRBJ2-7|.|TRBV18|.
TGTGCCAGCTCACCGGGACAAAACTCCTACGAGCAGTACTTC
CASSPGQNSYEQYF
>TRBJ2-1|.|TRBV5-1|.
TGCGCCAGCAGCCGGGAGCGTAATGAGCAGTTCTTC
CASSRERNEQFF
>TRBJ2-7|.|TRBV15|TRBD2
TGTGCCACCAGCATCAAAGGGACTACCGGCGAGCAGTACTTC
CATSIKGTTGEQYF
>TRBJ1-2|.|TRBV18|.
TGTGCCAGCTCCTCCATTGTAACTGCTATTGGCTACACCTTC
CASSSIVTAIGYTF
>TRBJ2-5|.|TRBV30|.
TGTGCCTGGAGTGTACGTGAGACCCAGTACTTC
CAWSVRETQYF
>TRBJ1-1|.|TRBV18|.
TGTGCCAGCTCCCCCCAGGGCCCCACTGAAGCTTTCTTT
CASSPQGPTEAFF
>TRBJ2-1|.|TRBV4-3|.
TGCGCCAGCAGCCAATCCGGGACGGCTAATAATGAGCAGTTCTTC
CASSQSGTANNEQFF
>TRBJ2-5|.|TRBV5-1|.
TGCGCCAGCAGCATCACGGGGGGCGCAGGAGAGACCCAGTACTTC
CASSITGGAGETQYF
>TRBJ2-1|.|TRBV7-8|.
TGTGCCAGCAGCTTACAGGGACTCTACAATGAGCAGTTCTTC
CASSLQGLYNEQFF
>TRBJ1-2|once|TRBV18|.
TGTGCCAGCTCCTCGGGAGCGCTTAACTATGGCTACACCTTC
CASSSGALNYGYTF
>TRBJ1-6|few|TRBV30|.
TGTGCCTGGAGTGTACCCTGGGATGGAGTCGGAAATTCACCCCTCCACTTT
CAWSVPWDGVGNSPLHF
>TRBJ2-3|.|TRBV7-2|.
TGTGCCAGCAGCTCCCCTGGGTATCCAGATACGCAGTATTTT
CASSSPGYPDTQYF
>TRBJ2-7|.|TRBV5-1|.
TGCGCCAGCAGCCCCATTCTATCCTACGAGCAGTACTTC
CASSPILSYEQYF
>TRBJ1-2|.|TRBV30|.
TGTGCCTGGGGAGGATTGTATGGCTACACCTTC
CAWGGLYGYTF
>TRBJ1-5|.|TRBV11-2|TRBD1
TGTGCCAGCAGCCCGGGACAGGGGGGGAATCAGCCCCAGCATTTT
CASSPGQGGNQPQHF
>TRBJ1-1|.|TRBV5-1|.
TGCGCCAGCAGCTTGTCGGGACAAAACACTGAAGCTTTCTTT
CASSLSGQNTEAFF
>TRBJ2-1|.|TRBV18|TRBD2
TGTGCCAGCTCCCGGGGCGGGAGCTCCTACAATGAGCAGTTCTTC
CASSRGGSSYNEQFF
>TRBJ1-6|.|TRBV30|.
TGTGCCTGGAGTGTACTTTCAGGCAGGGCCCGCCGGGAGGATAATTCACCCCTCCACTTT
CAWSVLSGRARREDNSPLHF
>TRBJ2-1|once|TRBV6-6|.
TGTGCCAGCAGTTACCTTTCGGGCGAGCAGTTCTTC
CASSYLSGEQFF
>TRBJ2-7|.|TRBV18|TRBD1
TGTGCCAGCTCACCATCCTGGGGGGACAGGGGGTTTCACGAGCAGTACTTC
CASSPSWGDRGFHEQYF
>TRBJ2-7|once|TRBV6-1|TRBD1
TGTGCCAGCAGTGAAGGTGTGACAGGGGCCTACGAGCAGTACTTC
CASSEGVTGAYEQYF
>TRBJ2-7|.|TRBV10-3|.
TGTGCCATCAGTGAGTCATGGAGCCTAGTGGGATCCTACGAGCAGTACTTC
CAISESWSLVGSYEQYF
>TRBJ1-3|.|TRBV19|.
TGTGCCAGTAGAGTTGGTGGCTACTCTGGAAACACCATATATTTT
CASRVGGYSGNTIYF